The 21 T cell receptor beta chains below all came from one sample that was sequenced in a study of CD8 T cells in ankylosing spondylitis. From the 5' RACE reads, TCRdb called clonotypes with MiXCR, one entry per CDR3 protein. The table has about 210,000 distinct CDR3 sequences, roughly 8.2% seen once. The sample consisted of blood, either unsorted or a sorted T cell fraction (not recorded which). The source is a female donor with ankylosing spondylitis or in good health (not recorded which).

This clonotype showed up many times. The chain employs TRBV7-8 and TRBJ1-1; 11 bases align to TRBD1. The V and J ends lost 2 bases and 4 bases, in that order; junction bases with no gene match: 3. The CDR3 has 15 residues. Germline V gene lookup returns CDR1 SGHVS and CDR2 FQNEAQ. In DNA, the CDR3 is TGTGCCAGCAGCTTATCCGGGACAGGGGGCACTGAAGCTTTCTTT. As protein: CASSLSGTGGTEAFF.

This clonotype was seen repeatedly, ten times or more. The CDR3: CASSPLGGPQHF. The CDR3 bases are TGTGCCAGCAGTCCACTGGGGGGGCCCCAGCATTTT. This chain links TRBV6-2 or TRBV6-3 with TRBJ1-5, with a tentative D call TRBD1 (5 bases). The CDR3 has 12 residues. The V end lost 5 bases, the J end lost 9 bases, and 11 bases lay between the germline ends. From germline, CDR1 is MNHEY and CDR2 SVGEGT.

This clonotype has a count of ten or more. The rearrangement uses TRBV6-1 and TRBJ2-1; 12 positions agree with TRBD2. The CDR3 is made up of 14 amino acids. Looked up from germline, CDR1 is MNHNS and CDR2 is SASEGT. The ends lost 8 bases at V and 7 bases at J; junction bases unmatched: 6. The CDR3: CASAAGTSGNEQFF. CDR3 DNA: TGTGCCAGCGCAGCCGGGACTAGCGGGAATGAGCAGTTCTTC.

This clonotype was counted ten times or more. The CDR3 DNA reads TGCGCCAGCAGCCAAGTGCTAGGCTCCCGGACCTATGGCTACACCTTC. Translating gives CASSQVLGSRTYGYTF. The genes are TRBV4-1 and TRBJ1-2; no clear D. The ends were cut back, 1 base at V and 4 bases at J, with 16 bases in the middle. The CDR3 sequence is 16 residues long. Looked up from germline, CDR1 is MGHRA and CDR2 is YSYEKL.

This clonotype was seen many times. This chain connects TRBV12-3 or TRBV12-4 to TRBJ2-2, with D unresolved. The CDR3 loop spans 13 amino acids. V was cut by 3 bases and J by 4 bases, with 6 bases left in between. Written as DNA, the CDR3 is TGTGCCAGCAGTTTTGGAACCACCGGGGAGCTGTTTTTT. Residues: CASSFGTTGELFF.

Note on this clonotype: This may be a read error: a much more frequent sequence differs by one nucleotide. This CDR3 is missing its conserved last phenylalanine or tryptophan, likely due to a read error. The chain has TRBV5-6 and TRBJ1-1, with D possibly being TRBD1 (5 bases). The CDR3 loop spans 14 amino acids. Germline V gene lookup returns CDR1 SGHDT and CDR2 YYEEEE. The V and J ends lost 0 bases and 1 base respectively, with 7 bases between them. As DNA, the CDR3 is TGTGCCAGCAGCTTGGCAGGGCCGAACACTGAAGCTTTCCTT. The encoded protein is CASSLAGPNTEAFL.

There are many counts of this clonotype. The gene calls are TRBV24-1 and TRBJ2-1; 8 bases are a match to TRBD2. The CDR3 spans 13 residues. Per the germline V gene, CDR1 is KGHDR and CDR2 is SFDVKD. Unmatched junction bases numbered 4, after V lost 5 bases and J lost 8 bases. CDR3 region: CATSAGGPDEQFF. For the CDR3, the DNA is TGTGCCACCAGTGCGGGAGGGCCGGATGAGCAGTTCTTC.

The chain combines TRBV7-2 with TRBJ2-7; D uncertain. There are 11 residues in the CDR3. V dropped 7 bases and J dropped 5 bases, with 9 bases sitting between them. Germline V CDR1 and CDR2: SGHTA, FQGNSA. CDR3 DNA sequence: TGTGCCAGCACCGAGTTCCACGAGCAGTACTTC. Protein product: CASTEFHEQYF.

By sample fraction, this clonotype is medium-sized. V gene TRBV7-2 combines with J gene TRBJ2-1; D uncertain. In germline, CDR1 is SGHTA, CDR2 FQGNSA. This CDR3 is built from 13 residues. The V end was cut by 4 bases, the J end by 2 bases, with 6 bases between. The CDR3 DNA reads TGTGCCAGCAGCTACGATACCTACAATGAGCAGTTCTTC. Protein sequence: CASSYDTYNEQFF.

This clonotype was seen ten or more times. The chain uses TRBV21-1 and TRBJ2-3; TRBD2, as called in the table, went unchecked against the DNA. TRBV21-1 counts as a pseudogene. This CDR3 is 15 amino acids long. The CDR3 DNA follows: TGTGCCAGCAGCAGCGGTAGGGGTAGCACAGATACGCAGTATTTT. Translated, it gives CASSSGRGSTDTQYF.

This clonotype was observed at least ten times. The CDR3 loop reads CASSGGAGLGHNEQFF. The CDR3 nucleotides read TGTGCCAGCAGCGGCGGGGCGGGGCTGGGCCACAATGAGCAGTTCTTC. The chain is built from TRBV9 and TRBJ2-1, with D perhaps TRBD2 (6 bases). This CDR3 comprises 16 residues. Germline CDR1 reads SGDLS; CDR2 reads YYNGEE. V lost 3 bases, J lost 5 bases, and 18 bases lay in between.

This clonotype was observed many times. The chain uses TRBV28 and TRBJ1-4; D might be TRBD1 (6 bases). The germline CDR1 and CDR2 sequences are MDHEN and SYDVKM. The CDR3 length is 13 residues. V gave up 6 bases and J gave up 8 bases, with 13 bases separating them. The CDR3 loop is CASSLGGLEKLFF. DNA of the CDR3: TGTGCCAGCAGCCTTGGGGGCCTGGAAAAACTGTTTTTT.

This clonotype was counted between two and nine times. V and J are TRBV10-1 and TRBJ2-1; D is unclear. There are 12 residues in the CDR3. Looked up from germline, CDR1 is WNHNN and CDR2 is SYGVQD (reference sequence). V gave up 4 bases and J gave up 2 bases, with 3 bases separating them. This CDR3 is CASSGTYNEQFF. The CDR3 DNA reads as TGCGCCAGCAGTGGTACCTACAATGAGCAGTTCTTC.

This clonotype was counted at least ten times. The chain couples TRBV24-1 to TRBJ2-1; D call uncertain. V was shortened by 1 base and J by 5 bases, with 8 bases between the two germline ends. The CDR3 is 14 residues long. Germline CDR1 reads KGHDR; CDR2 reads SFDVKD. The CDR3 here is CATSDLGINNEQFF. CDR3 coding DNA: TGTGCCACCAGTGATTTAGGGATTAACAATGAGCAGTTCTTC.

Only a few counts were recorded for this clonotype. The rearrangement uses TRBV7-2 and TRBJ2-3; D gene unclear. V lost 5 bases and J lost 6, with 12 bases in between. Per germline, CDR1 SGHTA and CDR2 FQGNSA. The CDR3 extends over 13 amino acids. The CDR3 region has the DNA TGTGCCAGCAGCGGCGAGAGAGTTGATACGCAGTATTTT. Residues: CASSGERVDTQYF.

This clonotype was seen ten or more times. The chain recombines TRBV11-1 with TRBJ2-1; unclear D gene. V was pared by 0 bases and J by 9 bases, with 9 bases between. Germline V CDR1 and CDR2: SGHAT, FQDESV (reference sequence). This CDR3 contains 13 residues. The CDR3 coding sequence is TGTGCCAGCAGCTTAGCTCGGCATGCTGAGCAGTTCTTC. Translated: CASSLARHAEQFF.

This clonotype occurred many times. The rearrangement links TRBV29-1 to TRBJ2-4, with TRBD1 matching over 8 bases. The CDR3 covers 11 residues. Trimming took 0 bases from V and 16 from J; bases not matched to a gene: 5. Germline assignment: CDR1 SQVTM and CDR2 ANQGSEA. This CDR3 is CSVEDDRGRYF. CDR3 sequence (DNA): TGCAGCGTTGAAGATGACAGGGGTCGTTACTTC.

The V gene is TRBV20-1, the J gene TRBJ1-2; 9 bases line up with TRBD1. Losses at the gene ends were 4 bases for V and 4 bases for J; bases not matched to a gene: 4. Germline V gene lookup returns CDR1 DFQATT and CDR2 SNEGSKA (reference sequence). CDR3 length: 13 residues. For the CDR3, the DNA is TGCAGTGCTACCCAGGACAGGGGCTATGGCTACACCTTC. This translates into CSATQDRGYGYTF.

This clonotype was counted ten times or more. The genes are TRBV4-3 and TRBJ2-1; TRBD2 matches 8 bases. The CDR3 has 15 amino acids. V shed 3 bases, J shed 8 bases, and the junction held 9 bases outside the gene matches. CDR1 and CDR2 (germline): LGHNA, YSLEER. CDR3 nucleotides: TGCGCCAGCAGCCAGCCGGGACTAGGAGTCTATGAGCAGTTCTTC. It translates to CASSQPGLGVYEQFF.

Ten or more counts support this clonotype. V gene TRBV5-5 combines with J gene TRBJ2-6; D is unresolved. The germline V gene has CDR1 SGHKS and CDR2 YYEKEE (reference sequence). Trimming pared 4 bases from V and 4 bases from J, leaving 9 bases between. This CDR3 is 14 amino acids long. CDR3 region: CASSRVDGANVLTF. The CDR3 DNA sequence: TGTGCCAGCAGCCGGGTGGACGGGGCCAACGTCCTGACTTTC.

In this sample, this clonotype turned up many times. This chain links TRBV12-3 or TRBV12-4 with TRBJ1-1, with no clear D. This CDR3 is built from 13 residues. V lost 6 bases, J lost 2 bases, and 10 bases lay in between. The CDR3 coding sequence is TGTGCCAGCAGCATGGGCACTAACACTGAAGCTTTCTTT. Amino acids: CASSMGTNTEAFF.